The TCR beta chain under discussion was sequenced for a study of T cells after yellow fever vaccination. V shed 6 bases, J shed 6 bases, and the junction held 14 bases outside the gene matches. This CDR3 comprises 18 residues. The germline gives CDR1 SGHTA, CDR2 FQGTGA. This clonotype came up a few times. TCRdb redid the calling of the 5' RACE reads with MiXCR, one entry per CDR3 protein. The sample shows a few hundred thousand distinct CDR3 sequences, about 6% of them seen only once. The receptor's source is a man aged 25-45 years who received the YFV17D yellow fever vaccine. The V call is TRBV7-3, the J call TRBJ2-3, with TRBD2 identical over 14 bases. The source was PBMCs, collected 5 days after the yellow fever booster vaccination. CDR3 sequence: CASRDLPGLAGDNDTQYF. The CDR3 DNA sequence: TGTGCCAGCAGAGACCTTCCGGGACTAGCGGGAGATAACGATACGCAGTATTTT.